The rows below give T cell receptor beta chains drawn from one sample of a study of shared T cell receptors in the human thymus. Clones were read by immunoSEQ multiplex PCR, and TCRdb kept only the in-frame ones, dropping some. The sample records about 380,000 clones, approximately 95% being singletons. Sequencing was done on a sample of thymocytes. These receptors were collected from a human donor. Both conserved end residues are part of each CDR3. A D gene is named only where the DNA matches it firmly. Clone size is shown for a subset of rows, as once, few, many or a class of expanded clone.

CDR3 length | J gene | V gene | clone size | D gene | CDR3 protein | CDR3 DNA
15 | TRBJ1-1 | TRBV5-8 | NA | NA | CASSLPDSQNTEAFF | TGTGCCAGCAGCTTACCGGACAGTCAGAACACTGAAGCTTTCTTT
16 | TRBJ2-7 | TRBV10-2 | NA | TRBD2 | CASRIVGLAGGGEQYF | TGCGCCAGCAGGATCGTGGGACTAGCGGGAGGAGGTGAGCAGTACTTC
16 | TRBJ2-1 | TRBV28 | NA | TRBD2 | CASSSCGPGLEGEQFF | TGTGCCAGCAGTAGTTGTGGGCCGGGACTAGAGGGTGAGCAGTTCTTC
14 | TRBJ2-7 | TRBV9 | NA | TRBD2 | CASSVAGLAYEQYF | TGTGCCAGCAGCGTAGCTGGACTAGCCTACGAGCAGTACTTC
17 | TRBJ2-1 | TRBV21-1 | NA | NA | CASSKDPGQGAENEQFF | TGTGCCAGCAGCAAAGACCCGGGACAGGGGGCGGAAAATGAGCAGTTCTTC
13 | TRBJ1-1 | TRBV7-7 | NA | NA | CASSLHMNTEAFF | TGTGCTAGCAGCTTACATATGAACACTGAAGCTTTCTTT
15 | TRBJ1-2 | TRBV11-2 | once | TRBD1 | CASSLSQGAIYGYTF | TGTGCCAGCAGCTTATCGCAGGGGGCCATCTATGGCTACACCTTC
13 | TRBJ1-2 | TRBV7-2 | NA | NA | CASTPGERYGYTF | TGTGCCAGCACCCCGGGGGAGAGGTATGGCTACACCTTC
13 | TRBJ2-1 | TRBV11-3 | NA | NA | CASSFGGYNEQFF | TGTGCCAGCAGCTTCGGGGGTTACAATGAGCAGTTCTTC
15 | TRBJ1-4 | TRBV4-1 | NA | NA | CASSQEAGAREKLFF | TGCGCCAGCAGCCAAGAGGCAGGGGCGCGCGAAAAACTGTTTTTT
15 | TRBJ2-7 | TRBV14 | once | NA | CASSLEHTTGPPQYF | TGTGCCAGCAGCCTAGAACACACTACGGGGCCCCCGCAGTACTTC
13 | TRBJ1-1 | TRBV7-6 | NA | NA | CASSRRANTEAFF | TGTGCCAGCAGCCGCAGGGCGAACACTGAAGCTTTCTTT
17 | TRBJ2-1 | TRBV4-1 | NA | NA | CASSQDGGRLNYNEQFF | TGCGCCAGCAGCCAAGATGGGGGACGCCTAAACTACAATGAGCAGTTCTTC
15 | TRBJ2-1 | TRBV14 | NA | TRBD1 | CASRKGDRDYNEQFF | TGTGCCAGCAGGAAGGGGGACAGGGACTACAATGAGCAGTTCTTC
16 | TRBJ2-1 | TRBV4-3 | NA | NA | CASSPVWGGKNNEQFF | TGCGCCAGCAGCCCAGTTTGGGGGGGCAAGAACAATGAGCAGTTCTTC
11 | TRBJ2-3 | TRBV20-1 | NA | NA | CSARGTDTQYF | TGCAGTGCTAGGGGCACAGATACGCAGTATTTT
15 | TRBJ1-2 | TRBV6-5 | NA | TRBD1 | CASRRDRWYHYGYTF | TGTGCCAGCAGGCGGGACAGGTGGTATCACTATGGCTACACCTTC
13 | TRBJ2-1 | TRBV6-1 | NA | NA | CASSEVGYNEQFF | TGTGCCAGCAGTGAAGTAGGATACAATGAGCAGTTCTTC
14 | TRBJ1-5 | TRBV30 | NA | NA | CAWSPPRSHQPQHF | TGTGCCTGGAGTCCCCCCAGGTCGCATCAGCCCCAGCATTTT
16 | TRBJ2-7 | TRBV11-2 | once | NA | CASSELFQVEVYEQYF | TGTGCCAGCAGCGAGCTATTTCAGGTGGAGGTCTACGAGCAGTACTTC
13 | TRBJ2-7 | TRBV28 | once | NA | CASKRQAPYEQYF | TGTGCCAGCAAAAGGCAGGCACCCTACGAGCAGTACTTC
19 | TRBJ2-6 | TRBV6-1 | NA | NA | CASSEGRGTTSSGANVLTF | TGTGCCAGCAGTGAAGGTAGAGGGACCACTAGCTCTGGGGCCAACGTCCTGACTTTC
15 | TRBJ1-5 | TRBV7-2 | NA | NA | CASSRWTNSNQPQHF | TGTGCCAGCAGCCGCTGGACAAATAGCAATCAGCCCCAGCATTTT
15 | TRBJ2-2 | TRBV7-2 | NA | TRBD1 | CASRSTGTHTGELFF | TGTGCCAGCAGATCGACAGGGACGCACACCGGGGAGCTGTTTTTT